This T cell receptor beta chain was captured by sequencing in a study of blood T cell repertoires in COVID-19. For the study at large: Sites in the United States, Italy and Spain provided acute and convalescent COVID-19 samples. PBMCs, B-cell-depleted T cells, or T cells were the source of the cDNA or gDNA that made up the material.

Original data processing: Counts of nucleated cells, estimated from reference gene primer amplification, were obtained. The table came from immunoSEQ multiplex PCR; TCRdb's copy has only in-frame clones and leaves some out. For V, J and clone size, that table is used; D and trimming come from the DNA. This table holds over 130,000 clones, about 86% found once. Source material: peripheral blood. The sequence came from a man aged 65 to 85 with acute or convalescent COVID-19.

Here the CDR3 reads CASSFDGQRFGELFF. The DNA for the CDR3 is TGTGCCAGCAGCTTCGACGGACAACGTTTCGGGGAGCTGTTTTTT. V usage is TRBV5-4 and J usage is TRBJ2-2, with D possibly TRBD1 on 5 matching bases. Deletions cut 2 bases from V and 7 bases from J, with 15 bases between. The V gene's germline CDR1 is SGHNT and CDR2 YYREEE (reference sequence). The CDR3 loop spans 15 amino acids.